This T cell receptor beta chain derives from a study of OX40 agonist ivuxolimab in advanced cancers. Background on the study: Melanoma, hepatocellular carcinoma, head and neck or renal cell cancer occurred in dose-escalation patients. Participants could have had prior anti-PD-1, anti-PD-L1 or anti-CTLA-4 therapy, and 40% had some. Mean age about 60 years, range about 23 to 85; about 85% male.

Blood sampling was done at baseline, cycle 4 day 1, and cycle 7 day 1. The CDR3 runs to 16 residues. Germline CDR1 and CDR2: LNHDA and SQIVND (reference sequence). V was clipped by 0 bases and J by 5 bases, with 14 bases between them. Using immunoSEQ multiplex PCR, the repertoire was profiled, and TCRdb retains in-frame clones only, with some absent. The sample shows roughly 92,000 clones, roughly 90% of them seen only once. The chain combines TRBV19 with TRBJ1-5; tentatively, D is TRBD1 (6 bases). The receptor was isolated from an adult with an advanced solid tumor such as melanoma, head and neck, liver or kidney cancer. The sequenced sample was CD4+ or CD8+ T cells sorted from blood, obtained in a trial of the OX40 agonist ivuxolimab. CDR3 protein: CASSIEAGAGYQPQHF. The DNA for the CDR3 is TGTGCCAGTAGTATAGAGGCAGGGGCAGGATATCAGCCCCAGCATTTT.